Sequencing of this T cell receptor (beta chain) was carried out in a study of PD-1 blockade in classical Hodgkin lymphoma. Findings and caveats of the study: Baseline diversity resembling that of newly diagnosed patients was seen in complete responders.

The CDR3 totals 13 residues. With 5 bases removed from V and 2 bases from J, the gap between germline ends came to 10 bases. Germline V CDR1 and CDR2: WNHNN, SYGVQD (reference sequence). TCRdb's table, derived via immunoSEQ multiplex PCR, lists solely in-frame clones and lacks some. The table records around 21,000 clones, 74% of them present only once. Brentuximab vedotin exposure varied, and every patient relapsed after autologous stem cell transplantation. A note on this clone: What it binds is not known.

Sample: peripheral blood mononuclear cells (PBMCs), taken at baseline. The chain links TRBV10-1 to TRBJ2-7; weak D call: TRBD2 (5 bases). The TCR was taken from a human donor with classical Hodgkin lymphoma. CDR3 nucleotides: TGCGCCAGCAGTTCCGGGGATCCCTACGAGCAGTACTTC. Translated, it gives CASSSGDPYEQYF.